A selection of T cell receptor beta chains follows, all from one sample in a study of response to subunit inactivated influenza vaccine. Each CDR3 protein is one row after TCRdb ran MiXCR on the RT-PCR reads. This sample yields around 520,000 distinct CDR3 sequences, of which over 25% are seen a single time; approximately 2% belongs to the top ten. Sequenced here: CD4+ T cells sorted from PBMCs, sampled 5 to 6 days after vaccination. The receptor source for this set is a man aged 50 to 59 who received an inactivated influenza vaccine. The CDR3 runs from the conserved cysteine through the conserved F or W. Each record gives: clone size, D gene, J gene, V gene, CDR3 DNA, CDR3 protein. The D gene is left open where the match is weak. Where a row states a size, it is once, few, many or the class of an expanded clone; other rows omit it.

.,.,TRBJ2-3,TRBV9,TGTGCCAGCAGCGCAAGACCGGGACGCGACACAGATACGCAGTATTTT,CASSARPGRDTDTQYF
.,.,TRBJ2-7,TRBV7-2,TGTGCCAGCAGCTTACACCCGGGCTACGAGCAGTACTTC,CASSLHPGYEQYF
.,.,TRBJ2-5,TRBV4-3,TGCGCCAGCAGCCAAGATTTTACAGGAAGAGAGACCCAGTACTTC,CASSQDFTGRETQYF
once,.,TRBJ2-3,TRBV9,TGTGCCAGCAGCGACCGCCCTGGCACAGATACGCAGTATTTT,CASSDRPGTDTQYF
.,.,TRBJ2-7,TRBV5-1,TGCGCCAGCAGCCCCCCGGCCGAGCAGTACTTC,CASSPPAEQYF
.,.,TRBJ2-1,TRBV20-1,TGCAGTGCCAGAGGTGGTAGGAGCTCCTACAATGAGCAGTTCTTC,CSARGGRSSYNEQFF
.,.,TRBJ2-1,TRBV7-2,TGTGCCAGCAGCTTAGTTGCGGGGGCAGGGAATGAGCAGTTCTTC,CASSLVAGAGNEQFF
.,.,TRBJ2-7,TRBV30,TGTGCCTGGAGTTCGGTGGGGTCCGAGCAGTACTTC,CAWSSVGSEQYF
.,.,TRBJ2-4,TRBV12-3/TRBV12-4,TGTGCCAGCAGTGAGACCCCGCTAGCCAAAAACATTCAGTACTTC,CASSETPLAKNIQYF
many,.,TRBJ2-4,TRBV4-1,TGCGCCAGCAGCCAAGATTCGGCGGAGCTAAACATTCAGTACTTC,CASSQDSAELNIQYF
.,TRBD1,TRBJ2-7,TRBV4-3,TGCGCCAGCAGCCGACTACAGGGGAACTACGAGCAGTACTTC,CASSRLQGNYEQYF
.,TRBD2,TRBJ2-1,TRBV11-2,TGTGCCAGCAGCTTTCGGCTAGCGGGAGAATCACATCAGTTCTTC,CASSFRLAGESHQFF
.,TRBD1,TRBJ2-7,TRBV12-3/TRBV12-4,TGTGCCAGCAGTCACAGGGGTGGCGGGCAGTACTTC,CASSHRGGGQYF
few,.,TRBJ2-5,TRBV29-1,TGCAGCGCCGGTTCCTTCAGGGGGACCCAGTACTTC,CSAGSFRGTQYF
.,.,TRBJ2-3,TRBV4-3,TGCGCCAGCAGCCTGGGATATCGGCAATCCACAGATACGCAGTATTTT,CASSLGYRQSTDTQYF
once,TRBD1,TRBJ2-3,TRBV24-1,TGTGCCACCATGGAGGGACAGGGGAGCACAGATACGCAGTATTTT,CATMEGQGSTDTQYF
.,TRBD1,TRBJ2-7,TRBV29-1,TGCAGCGCCGGACAGGGGGGGTACGAGCAGTACTTC,CSAGQGGYEQYF
.,.,TRBJ2-5,TRBV18,TGTGCCAGCTCACCTAGCCGGGATACTTATGAGACCCAGTACTTC,CASSPSRDTYETQYF
.,.,TRBJ2-7,TRBV12-3/TRBV12-4,TGTGCCAGCAGTTTTGGACTGAACTACGAGCAGTACTTC,CASSFGLNYEQYF
.,TRBD2,TRBJ2-1,TRBV5-6,TGTGCCAGCAGCTTGGGGCCTAGCGGGGGGTATCGTGATGAGCAGTTCTTC,CASSLGPSGGYRDEQFF
few,.,TRBJ2-7,TRBV11-2,TGTGCCAGCAGCAGCTCTTTGGCTTACGAGCAGTACTTC,CASSSSLAYEQYF
few,.,TRBJ1-6,TRBV12-3/TRBV12-4,TGTGCCAGCAGTTTCTCGACACGGGGTGATTCACCCCTCCACTTT,CASSFSTRGDSPLHF
.,TRBD2,TRBJ2-5,TRBV4-1,TGCGCCAGCAGCCAAGAAACGCTAGCGGGGGGGTACCAAGAGACCCAGTACTTC,CASSQETLAGGYQETQYF
many,TRBD2,TRBJ2-3,TRBV15,TGTGCCACCAGCAGTACCCCGGGACTAGCGAGCACAGATACGCAGTATTTT,CATSSTPGLASTDTQYF
many,.,TRBJ2-7,TRBV5-1,TGCGCCAGCAGCTTGGAGGGTAAACGCGACGAGCAGTACTTC,CASSLEGKRDEQYF
few,.,TRBJ2-3,TRBV20-1,TGCAGTGCTATACCCAGGGGATCCGGCACAGATACGCAGTATTTT,CSAIPRGSGTDTQYF
few,TRBD2,TRBJ2-1,TRBV6-2/TRBV6-3,TGTGCCAGCAGTTACTCGAGCTCTAGCGGGAGGGCCTCGTCGTTTGGTAATGAGCAGTTCTTC,CASSYSSSSGRASSFGNEQFF
.,.,TRBJ2-5,TRBV5-6,TGTGCCAGCAGCTTGGAAGTTGCTAGCGCACTAACCCAGTACTTC,CASSLEVASALTQYF
.,.,TRBJ1-1,TRBV7-2,TGTGCCAGCAGCTTTCAGGGGTTCGACACTGAAGCTTTCTTT,CASSFQGFDTEAFF
.,TRBD2,TRBJ2-7,TRBV20-1,TGCAGTGCGAGCGGACCCTCTAGCGGGGGGGCCTACGAGCAGTACTTC,CSASGPSSGGAYEQYF
.,TRBD2,TRBJ2-1,TRBV18,TGTGCCAGCTCACCACCGTGGGCTAGCGGTAGTGCGGGTGAGCAGTTCTTC,CASSPPWASGSAGEQFF
.,.,TRBJ1-2,TRBV7-9,TGTGCCAGCAGCTTAATAGCGATATCTAACTATGGCTACACCTTC,CASSLIAISNYGYTF
.,TRBD2,TRBJ2-7,TRBV6-1,TGTGCCAGCAACTCGGGGGGTTCGGCCTACGAGCAGTACTTC,CASNSGGSAYEQYF
.,TRBD2,TRBJ2-1,TRBV2,TGTGCCAGCAGTGATAGAGATCCGGGACTAGCGGGGACGCTCTCCTACAATGAGCAGTTCTTC,CASSDRDPGLAGTLSYNEQFF
many,.,TRBJ2-3,TRBV7-9,TGTGCCAGCAGCCCCTCGCGACGGACAAGCACAGATACGCAGTATTTT,CASSPSRRTSTDTQYF
.,.,TRBJ1-6,TRBV11-2,TGTGCCAGCAGCGAAGTCAGAGGAGGCTCCTATAATTCACCCCTCCACTTT,CASSEVRGGSYNSPLHF
many,TRBD2,TRBJ2-3,TRBV29-1,TGCAGCGTTCGGACTAGCGAAAATACGCAGTATTTT,CSVRTSENTQYF
.,.,TRBJ2-1,TRBV4-3,TGCGCCAGCAGTCCGGGGGGCCATACCTCCTACAATGAGCAGTTCTTC,CASSPGGHTSYNEQFF
.,.,TRBJ2-5,TRBV29-1,TGCAGCGTCTGGCAGAGCCAAGACACCCAGTACTTC,CSVWQSQDTQYF
.,.,TRBJ2-1,TRBV19,TGTGCCAGTAGCGACGGGGGAGGGGGCTACAATGAGCAGTTCTTC,CASSDGGGGYNEQFF
.,.,TRBJ1-4,TRBV29-1,TGCAGCGTTGCTGGGGACCGGACATCCCACGAAAAACTGTTTTTT,CSVAGDRTSHEKLFF
.,.,TRBJ2-5,TRBV5-1,TGCGCCAGCAGCTTGGCTCGGGGGTCGGCCGAGACCCAGTACTTC,CASSLARGSAETQYF
.,.,TRBJ2-5,TRBV20-1,TGCAGTGCCTCCGAGAGGACCCAGTACTTC,CSASERTQYF
few,.,TRBJ1-6,TRBV7-2,TGTGCCAGCAGCTTATCCAGTAAAAATTCACCCCTCCACTTT,CASSLSSKNSPLHF
.,.,TRBJ2-5,TRBV5-1,TGCGCCAGCAGTTACTCTAGCAGCCAAGAGACCCAGTACTTC,CASSYSSSQETQYF
.,.,TRBJ2-7,TRBV7-2,TGTGCCAGCAGCTTAATAGGGCGATCCCCCTCCTACGAGCAGTACTTC,CASSLIGRSPSYEQYF
.,.,TRBJ2-3,TRBV5-4,TGTGCCAGCAGCTCCAAGTGGGACACAGATACGCAGTATTTT,CASSSKWDTDTQYF
few,TRBD2,TRBJ2-1,TRBV7-2,TGTGCCAGCAGCTTAGCTAGCGGGAGAAGCTCCTACAATGAGCAGTTCTTC,CASSLASGRSSYNEQFF
many,TRBD2,TRBJ2-1,TRBV9,TGTGCCAGCAGCGCCCGGACTAGCGGGAGGTCAAATGAGCAGTTCTTC,CASSARTSGRSNEQFF
few,TRBD2,TRBJ2-2,TRBV5-1,TGCGCCAGCAGCGCGCTAGCGGGAGAGGTCGCCGGGGAGCTGTTTTTT,CASSALAGEVAGELFF
few,.,TRBJ2-2,TRBV24-1,TGTGCCACCAGTGTTAGCACCGGGGAGCTGTTTTTT,CATSVSTGELFF
many,TRBD1,TRBJ1-4,TRBV12-3/TRBV12-4,TGTGCCAGCAGCTGGCAGGGGGCGCAAAAAAAACTGTTTTTT,CASSWQGAQKKLFF
.,.,TRBJ2-3,TRBV11-2,TGTGCCAGCAGACGGGCAATAATAGGGGAGTATTTT,CASRRAIIGEYF
.,TRBD1,TRBJ1-1,TRBV29-1,TGCAGCGTCGAGCCCCGGCAGGGGGCGCCCACTGAAGCTTTCTTT,CSVEPRQGAPTEAFF
.,.,TRBJ2-5,TRBV5-1,TGCGCCAGCGGCGTCATTGGGGGGCTGGAGACCCAGTACTTC,CASGVIGGLETQYF
few,TRBD1,TRBJ2-7,TRBV20-1,TGCAGTGCTAGAGATCCTGACAGGGGGTACTTC,CSARDPDRGYF
few,.,TRBJ2-2,TRBV20-1,TGCAGTGCTAGAGTGGGGGGTGACGGGGAGCTGTTTTTT,CSARVGGDGELFF
.,TRBD1,TRBJ2-3,TRBV5-1,TGCGCCAGCAGCACGGGACAGGGGGTTACAGATACGCAGTATTTT,CASSTGQGVTDTQYF
.,.,TRBJ1-1,TRBV7-9,TGTGCCAGCAGCTTATTTGAAACAAAAGCTTTCTTT,CASSLFETKAFF